These T cell receptor beta chains were read from a single sample in a study of blood T cell repertoires in COVID-19. TCRdb's table, derived via immunoSEQ multiplex PCR, lists solely in-frame clones and lacks some. The profile covers about 440,000 clones, with 88% appearing a single time and approximately 12% taken by the ten largest. Material: peripheral blood. The source of these receptors is a woman in her 50s with COVID-19, enrolled during active disease. Each CDR3 is given without its conserved first and last residue. A D gene is named only where the DNA matches it firmly.

V gene	D gene	CDR3 protein
TRBV10-3	NA	AISERAGDTGELF
TRBV5-1	NA	ASSLGGLTAEAF
TRBV28	TRBD2	ASSPLAGYLTDTQY
TRBV4-1	NA	ASSHLWTAYNEQF
TRBV5-1	TRBD1	ASSLAGGGTEAF
TRBV30	TRBD1	AWSRDSLNSPLH
TRBV9	TRBD2	ASSVGTSGGEDTQY
TRBV7-8	NA	ASTLWRGFRALDTEAF
TRBV28	TRBD2	ASSFSRGGSSYNEQF
TRBV4-1	NA	ASSQDSQGRDSPLH
TRBV25-1	TRBD1	ASRLGATGRNEKLF
TRBV10-3	TRBD2	AISPGLAGGQGTQY
TRBV4-1	TRBD2	ASSPHSGGVYNEQF
TRBV7-9	NA	ASSPGILEQY
TRBV6-4	NA	ASSERVFQDTQY
TRBV6-1	TRBD1	ASSEAGDRGQPQH
TRBV3-1/TRBV3-2	TRBD2	ASTPTSGGGYEQY
TRBV24-1	TRBD1	ATTSGDREPRSEKLF
TRBV6-6	TRBD1	ASSYDRDLEAF
TRBV7-9	TRBD1	ASSRGTGDGYT
TRBV10-1	NA	ATSAAAGYEQY
TRBV27	TRBD2	ASSLMGGGAYNEQF
TRBV11-2	TRBD2	ASSTSGGPFTDTQY
TRBV6-5	NA	ASSYSPYQPQH
TRBV6-2/TRBV6-3	NA	ASSKFRAAVNQPQH
TRBV19	NA	ASSRSTGGDDEQF
TRBV28	TRBD1	ASNRGYEQY
TRBV12-3/TRBV12-4	NA	ASSLQFNQPQH
TRBV19	TRBD1	ASSTGQGYGYT
TRBV5-6	NA	ASSSTGIGYGYT
TRBV6-5	NA	ASRGREDSPLH
TRBV19	NA	ASSKAASLNTEAF
TRBV4-1	NA	ASTATLLNTEAF
TRBV12-3/TRBV12-4	NA	ASSLQGQETQY
TRBV24-1	NA	ATSDLPPRDEQY
TRBV7-3	NA	ASMRGPPKYNEQF
TRBV7-9	NA	ASSLAVDYSPLH
TRBV20-1	NA	SARTGIEQF
TRBV19	TRBD2	ASSSPSGGAFYEQY
TRBV5-1	NA	ASSLADRSTIY
TRBV11-2	TRBD2	ASSLIAGAYNEQF
TRBV29-1	NA	SVEDRDTFYGYT
TRBV6-5	TRBD1	ASSSLDRGGTEAF
TRBV9	NA	ASSVSGFNQPQH
TRBV13	NA	ASSSSGGPQH
TRBV7-9	TRBD1	ASSPGTGEAGELF
TRBV5-4	NA	ASSLRDANEKLF
TRBV6-5	NA	ASSKSSDSTDTQY
TRBV5-5	NA	ASSHDSYEQY
TRBV7-2	TRBD2	ASSQGTTSYNEQF
TRBV5-5	NA	ASSFERRTSSYEQY
TRBV19	NA	ASSTYREGEQY
TRBV24-1	TRBD1	ATSVHRGGEQY
TRBV4-1	NA	ASSQVRGETQY
TRBV5-1	TRBD1	ASSLEDRVNTGELF
TRBV25-1	TRBD2	ASSGAGGETQY
TRBV5-5	NA	ASSSAVEVGDIQY
TRBV5-4	NA	ASSFISTGNYGYT
TRBV4-1	NA	ASSQEKRDMNTEAF
TRBV5-8	NA	ASNSEIGNDEQF